This TCR beta chain was recorded in a study of post-analysis software for immune sequencing data. Overall study: In terms of disease course, relapsing-remitting, secondary progressive and progressive-relapsing multiple sclerosis were included.

The ends lost 5 bases at V and 6 bases at J; junction bases unmatched: 10. Germline CDR1 reads MNHNS; CDR2 reads SASEGT. The CDR3 extends over 14 amino acids. This clonotype was observed a handful of times. The antigen is undetermined. The authors incorporated unique molecular identifiers into the TCR beta cDNA libraries. Some 500,000 cDNA molecules were obtained per 1 to 10 million input T cells. TCRdb itself ran the PCR reads through MiXCR, one entry per CDR3 protein. This sample has hundreds of thousands of distinct CDR3 sequences; roughly two fifths occur once, and the top ten carry over 1.5%. Study outcomes and limitations: When patients were compared with controls, about five TRBV segments were more frequent, TRBV5-6, TRBV5-1 and TRBV20-1 among them. Diversity measured as normalized Chao1 was significantly lower in multiple sclerosis patients than in controls. Batch-matched samples strongly co-clustered by F measure.

Sequences were obtained from blood. The J gene is TRBJ2-7, the V gene TRBV6-1; 7 bases agree with TRBD2. The clonotype was recovered from a girl under 18 with multiple sclerosis. The CDR3 spells CASSFTSEYGEQYF. CDR3 coding DNA: TGTGCCAGCAGTTTCACTAGCGAATATGGCGAGCAGTACTTC.